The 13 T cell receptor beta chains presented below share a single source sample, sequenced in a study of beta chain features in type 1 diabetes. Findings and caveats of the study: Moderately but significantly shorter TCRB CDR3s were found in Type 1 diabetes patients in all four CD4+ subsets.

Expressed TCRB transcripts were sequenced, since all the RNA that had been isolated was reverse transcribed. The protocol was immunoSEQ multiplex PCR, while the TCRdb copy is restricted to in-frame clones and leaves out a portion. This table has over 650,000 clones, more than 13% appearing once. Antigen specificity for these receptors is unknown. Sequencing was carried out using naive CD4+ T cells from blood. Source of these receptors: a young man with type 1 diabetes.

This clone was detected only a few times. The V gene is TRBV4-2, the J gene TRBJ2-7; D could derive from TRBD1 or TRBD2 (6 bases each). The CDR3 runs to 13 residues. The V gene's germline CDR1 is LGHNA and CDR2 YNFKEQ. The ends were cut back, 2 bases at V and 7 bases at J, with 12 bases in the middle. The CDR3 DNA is TGTGCCAGCAGCCAACAACAGGGAGGTGAGCAGTACTTC. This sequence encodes CASSQQQGGEQYF.

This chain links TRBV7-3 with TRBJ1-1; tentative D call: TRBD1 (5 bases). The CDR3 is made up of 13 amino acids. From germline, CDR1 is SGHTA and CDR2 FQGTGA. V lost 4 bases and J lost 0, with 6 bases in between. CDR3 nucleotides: TGTGCCAGCAGCTCCAGGGTGAACACTGAAGCTTTCTTT. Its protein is CASSSRVNTEAFF.

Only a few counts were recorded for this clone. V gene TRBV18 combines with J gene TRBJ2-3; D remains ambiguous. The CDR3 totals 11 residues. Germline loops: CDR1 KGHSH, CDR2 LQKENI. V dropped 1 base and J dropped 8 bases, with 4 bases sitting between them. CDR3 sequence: CASSPLFTQYF. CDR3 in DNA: TGTGCCAGCTCACCACTTTTTACGCAGTATTTT. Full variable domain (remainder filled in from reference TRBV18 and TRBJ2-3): NAGVMQNPRHLVRRRGQEARLRCSPMKGHSHVYWYRQLPEEGLKFMVYLQKENIIDESGMPKERFSAEFPKEGPSILRIQQVVRGDSAAYFCASSPLFTQYFGPGTRLTVL.

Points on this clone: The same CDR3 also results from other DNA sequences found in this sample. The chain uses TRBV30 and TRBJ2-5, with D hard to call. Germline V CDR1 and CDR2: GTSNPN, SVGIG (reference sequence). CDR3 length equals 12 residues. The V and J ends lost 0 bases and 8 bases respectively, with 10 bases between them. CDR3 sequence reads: CAWSVGAETQYF. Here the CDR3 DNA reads TGTGCCTGGAGTGTAGGAGCCGAAACCCAGTACTTC.

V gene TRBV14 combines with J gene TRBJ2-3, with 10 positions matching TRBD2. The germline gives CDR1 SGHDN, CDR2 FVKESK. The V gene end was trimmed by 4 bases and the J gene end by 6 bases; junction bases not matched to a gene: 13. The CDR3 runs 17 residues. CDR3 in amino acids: CASSPRYSGRASDTQYF. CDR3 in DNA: TGTGCCAGCAGCCCAAGATACAGCGGGAGGGCCAGTGATACGCAGTATTTT.

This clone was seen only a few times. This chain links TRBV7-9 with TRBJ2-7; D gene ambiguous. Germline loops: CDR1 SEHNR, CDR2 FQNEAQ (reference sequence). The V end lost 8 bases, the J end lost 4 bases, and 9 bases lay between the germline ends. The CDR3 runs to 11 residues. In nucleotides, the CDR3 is TGTGCCAGCGAAAGGTCTTACGAGCAGTACTTC. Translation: CASERSYEQYF.

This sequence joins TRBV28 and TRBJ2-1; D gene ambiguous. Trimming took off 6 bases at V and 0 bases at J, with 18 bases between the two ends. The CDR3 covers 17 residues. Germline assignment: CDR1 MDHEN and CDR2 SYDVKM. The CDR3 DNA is TGTGCCAGCAGACCCTCTTACCAACTGAGCTCCTACAATGAGCAGTTCTTC. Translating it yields CASRPSYQLSSYNEQFF.

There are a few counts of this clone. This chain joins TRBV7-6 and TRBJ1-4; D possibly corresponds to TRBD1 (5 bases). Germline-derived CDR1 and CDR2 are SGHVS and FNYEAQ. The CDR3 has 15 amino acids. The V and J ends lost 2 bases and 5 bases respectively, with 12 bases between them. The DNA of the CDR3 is TGTGCCAGCAGCTTAAAGGGGCTAGGGAATGAAAAACTGTTTTTT. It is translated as CASSLKGLGNEKLFF.

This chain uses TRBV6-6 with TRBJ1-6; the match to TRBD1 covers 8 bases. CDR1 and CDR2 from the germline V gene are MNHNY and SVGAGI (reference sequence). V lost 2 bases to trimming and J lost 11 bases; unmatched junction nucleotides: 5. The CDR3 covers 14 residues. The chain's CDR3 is CASSYIQGVAPLHF. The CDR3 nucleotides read TGTGCCAGCAGTTACATACAGGGGGTAGCACCCCTCCACTTT.

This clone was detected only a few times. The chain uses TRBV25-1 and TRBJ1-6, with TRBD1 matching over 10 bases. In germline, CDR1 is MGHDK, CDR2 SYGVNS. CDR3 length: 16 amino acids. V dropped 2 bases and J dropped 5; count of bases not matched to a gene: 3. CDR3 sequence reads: CASSEPGQGDNSPLHF. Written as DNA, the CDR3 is TGTGCCAGCAGTGAACCCGGACAGGGGGATAATTCACCCCTCCACTTT.

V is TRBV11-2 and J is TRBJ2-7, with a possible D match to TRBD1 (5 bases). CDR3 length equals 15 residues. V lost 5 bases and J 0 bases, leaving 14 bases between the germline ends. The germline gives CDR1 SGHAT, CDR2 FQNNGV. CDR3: CASSTGHLSSYEQYF. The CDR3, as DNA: TGTGCCAGCAGCACTGGACACTTAAGCTCCTACGAGCAGTACTTC.

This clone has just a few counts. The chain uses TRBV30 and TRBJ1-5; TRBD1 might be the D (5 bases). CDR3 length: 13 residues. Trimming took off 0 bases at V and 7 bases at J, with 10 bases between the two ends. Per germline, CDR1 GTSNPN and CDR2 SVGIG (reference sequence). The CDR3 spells CAWSVSDSQPQHF. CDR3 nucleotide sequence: TGTGCCTGGAGTGTATCCGACAGCCAGCCCCAGCATTTT.

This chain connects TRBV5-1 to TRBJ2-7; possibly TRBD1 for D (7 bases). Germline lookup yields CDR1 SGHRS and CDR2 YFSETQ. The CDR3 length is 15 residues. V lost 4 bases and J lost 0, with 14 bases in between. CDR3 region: CASSTGEVSSYEQYF. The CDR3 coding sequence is TGCGCCAGCAGCACAGGGGAGGTCAGCTCCTACGAGCAGTACTTC. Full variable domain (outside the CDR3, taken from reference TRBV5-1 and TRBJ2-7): KAGVTQTPRYLIKTRGQQVTLSCSPISGHRSVSWYQQTPGQGLQFLFEYFSETQRNKGNFPGRFSGRQFSNSRSEMNVSTLELGDSALYLCASSTGEVSSYEQYFGPGTRLTVT.